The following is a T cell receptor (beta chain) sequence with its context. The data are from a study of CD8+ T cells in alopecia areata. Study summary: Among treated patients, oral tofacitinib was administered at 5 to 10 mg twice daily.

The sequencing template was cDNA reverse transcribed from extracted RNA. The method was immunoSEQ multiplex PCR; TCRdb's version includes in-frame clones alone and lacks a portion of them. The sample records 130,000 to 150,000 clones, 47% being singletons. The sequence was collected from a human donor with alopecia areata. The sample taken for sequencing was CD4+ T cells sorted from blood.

The CDR3 spells CASIHPQGNYGYTF. For the CDR3, the DNA is TGTGCCAGCATACACCCACAGGGGAACTATGGCTACACCTTC. The genes are TRBV28 and TRBJ1-2; 7 bases map to TRBD1. V lost 7 bases, J lost 2 bases, and 7 bases stayed unmatched. CDR1 and CDR2 (germline): MDHEN, SYDVKM. This CDR3 has 14 amino acids.